This passage covers 19 T cell receptor beta chains from one sample sequenced in a study of tissue T cells after allogeneic stem cell transplantation. Only in-frame clones appear in the TCRdb table, and some are missing; sequencing was by immunoSEQ multiplex PCR. The sample yields around 1,400 clones, 75% seen once. The sample was stomach tissue, taken at autopsy. The receptor source for this set is a male patient between 35 and 69 years old with steroid-refractory graft-versus-host disease after an allogeneic stem cell transplant. Certain T cells may be donor cells from the graft.

The chain couples TRBV19 to TRBJ1-3; the D is unclear. The CDR3 has 14 residues. The V gene's germline CDR1 is LNHDA and CDR2 SQIVND (reference sequence). The V end lost 11 bases, the J end lost 0 bases, and 14 bases lay between the germline ends. As DNA, the CDR3 is TGTGCCGCTAGGAAGACCAACTCTGGAAACACCATATATTTT. Translating gives CAARKTNSGNTIYF. The full variable domain, completed using reference TRBV19 and TRBJ1-3, is DGGITQSPKYLFRKEGQNVTLSCEQNLNHDAMYWYRQDPGQGLRLIYYSQIVNDFQKGDIAEGYSVSREKKESFPLTVTSAQKNPTAFYLCAARKTNSGNTIYFGEGSWLTVV.

The chain carries TRBV4-2 and TRBJ1-2, with unresolved D. The germline gives CDR1 LGHNA, CDR2 YNFKEQ. The V and J ends lost 1 base and 4 bases respectively, with 7 bases between them. This CDR3 spans 13 amino acids. The CDR3 region is CASSQGETYGYTF. The CDR3 DNA follows: TGTGCCAGCAGCCAAGGTGAGACCTATGGCTACACCTTC.

The CDR3, as DNA: TGTGCCAGCAGCTTAGCGGACAGGATCACAAACTATGGCTACACCTTC. This sequence encodes CASSLADRITNYGYTF. J is TRBJ1-2 and V is TRBV11-2, with 7 bases fitting TRBD1. The CDR3 runs to 16 residues. CDR1 is SGHAT and CDR2 is FQNNGV in the germline V gene. The V segment lost 1 base and the J segment 2 bases; nucleotides outside the gene matches: 7.

This clone was picked up a small number of times. The chain couples TRBV30 to TRBJ1-2; D unresolved. CDR1 is GTSNPN and CDR2 is SVGIG in the germline V gene (reference sequence). This CDR3 region has 13 residues. V lost 2 bases, J lost 8 bases, and 15 bases lay in between. The CDR3 DNA reads TGTGCCTGGAGTCTTATTCGTCAGCGGGGCTACACCTTC. It encodes CAWSLIRQRGYTF.

The J gene is TRBJ2-7, the V gene TRBV9; D tentatively reads TRBD1 or TRBD2 (5 bases each). Germline lookup yields CDR1 SGDLS and CDR2 YYNGEE. Deletions cut 4 bases from V and 3 bases from J, with 17 bases between. The CDR3 is made up of 15 amino acids. The CDR3 sequence: CASSPQEDMYYEQYF. In nucleotides, the CDR3 is TGTGCCAGCAGCCCCCAGGAGGACATGTACTACGAGCAGTACTTC.

The chain carries TRBV7-9 and TRBJ2-1; TRBD1 agrees at 9 bases. J was trimmed by 4 bases and V by 5 bases; bases with no gene match: 9. This CDR3 is 16 amino acids long. Germline-derived CDR1 and CDR2 are SEHNR and FQNEAQ (reference sequence). The CDR3 is CASSATGGYLYNEQFF. The CDR3 nucleotides read TGTGCCAGCAGCGCGACAGGGGGTTACCTTTACAATGAGCAGTTCTTC.

The gene calls are TRBV9 and TRBJ1-5, with D unresolved. This CDR3 has 15 residues. The germline V and J ends were trimmed by 0 bases and 2 bases, with 9 bases remaining between them. Germline V CDR1 and CDR2: SGDLS, YYNGEE. The DNA of the CDR3 is TGTGCCAGCAGCGTAGGTGGGTTTGGCAATCAGCCCCAGCATTTT. Its protein is CASSVGGFGNQPQHF.

The V gene is TRBV7-9, the J gene TRBJ2-3; TRBD1 aligns across 8 bases. CDR1 is SEHNR, CDR2 FQNEAQ, per germline (reference sequence). This CDR3 has 16 amino acids. V trimming: 8 bases; J trimming: 0 bases; junction bases outside the gene matches: 10. This chain's CDR3 is CASPQGASGSTDTQYF. The DNA for the CDR3 is TGTGCCAGCCCCCAGGGGGCCTCGGGTAGCACAGATACGCAGTATTTT.

The CDR3 bases are TGTGCCAGCAGCCCAACAGGGGGCCTCAGCTCCTATAATTCACCCCTCCACTTT. Protein: CASSPTGGLSSYNSPLHF. The rearrangement joins TRBV5-4 to TRBJ1-6; TRBD1 matches 9 bases. V lost 4 bases, J lost 0 bases, and 8 bases stayed unmatched. Germline V gene sequence: CDR1 SGHNT, CDR2 YYREEE (reference sequence). This CDR3 region has 18 residues.

This clone was counted between two and nine times. The chain recombines TRBV9 with TRBJ2-7; 10 bases map to TRBD2. The germline V gene encodes CDR1 SGDLS and CDR2 YYNGEE. V lost 0 bases and J lost 2; bases outside the gene matches: 2. There are 15 residues in the CDR3. The DNA of the CDR3 is TGTGCCAGCAGCGTAGCCAGCGGGGGGGCCTACGAGCAGTACTTC. Translated: CASSVASGGAYEQYF.

The chain carries TRBV7-2 and TRBJ2-4, with D tentatively TRBD2 (5 bases). The germline V and J ends were trimmed by 0 bases and 0 bases, with 21 bases remaining between them. CDR1 is SGHTA and CDR2 is FQGNSA in the germline V gene. The CDR3 covers 20 residues. The CDR3 DNA sequence: TGTGCCAGCAGCTTAGCTTACCTTACTCCGTCCGGGAAAGCCAAAAACATTCAGTACTTC. This translates into CASSLAYLTPSGKAKNIQYF.

The chain combines TRBV28 with TRBJ1-2; D not resolved. Trimming took 6 bases from V and 2 from J, leaving 7 bases between them. Germline V gives CDR1 MDHEN, CDR2 SYDVKM. The CDR3 loop spans 12 amino acids. The CDR3 reads CASSLRNYGYTF. The CDR3 DNA reads as TGTGCCAGCAGCTTACGAAACTATGGCTACACCTTC.

The CDR3: CASSRTSNQPQHF. The CDR3 DNA reads as TGTGCCAGCAGTCGTACCAGCAATCAGCCCCAGCATTTT. This chain uses TRBV2 with TRBJ1-5; D is unclear. The length of the CDR3 is 13 residues. CDR1 and CDR2 (germline): SNHLY, FYNNEI. The germline V and J ends were trimmed by 5 bases and 1 base, with 6 bases remaining between them.

As concerns this clone: Other nucleotide sequences in the sample specify the same CDR3. This rearrangement joins TRBV2 to TRBJ2-5, with TRBD2 matching over 11 bases. V gave up 7 bases and J gave up 5 bases; unmatched junction bases: 12. The germline V gene encodes CDR1 SNHLY and CDR2 FYNNEI. The CDR3 loop spans 16 amino acids. CDR3 DNA: TGTGCCAGCATTCGGACTAGCGGGCCCCTTGGGGAGACCCAGTACTTC. Protein product: CASIRTSGPLGETQYF.

This chain uses TRBV5-6 with TRBJ2-1; 9 bases agree with TRBD2. Trimming took 0 bases from V and 9 from J; bases not matched to a gene: 4. The CDR3 is 14 amino acids. The germline gives CDR1 SGHDT, CDR2 YYEEEE. DNA of the CDR3: TGTGCCAGCAGCTTGGTTCTAGCGGGGAGTGAGCAGTTCTTC. Amino acid sequence: CASSLVLAGSEQFF.

This clone was seen just once. The rearrangement links TRBV19 to TRBJ1-5; D remains unclear. V shed 6 bases and J shed 5 bases, with 8 bases lying between them. The V gene's germline CDR1 is LNHDA and CDR2 SQIVND (reference sequence). This CDR3 is 12 amino acids long. CDR3 sequence reads: CASRNVYQPQHF. CDR3 nucleotides: TGTGCCAGTAGGAACGTATATCAGCCCCAGCATTTT. The complete variable domain, with remaining parts taken from reference TRBV19 and TRBJ1-5, reads DGGITQSPKYLFRKEGQNVTLSCEQNLNHDAMYWYRQDPGQGLRLIYYSQIVNDFQKGDIAEGYSVSREKKESFPLTVTSAQKNPTAFYLCASRNVYQPQHFGDGTRLSIL.

In this sample, this clone is large. Other DNA sequences within the sample encode an identical CDR3. The rearrangement links TRBV7-2 to TRBJ2-1, with TRBD2 matching 9 bases. Germline CDR1 reads SGHTA; CDR2 reads FQGNSA. V lost 3 bases to trimming and J lost 2 bases; unmatched junction nucleotides: 2. The CDR3 length is 15 residues. Here the CDR3 DNA reads TGTGCCAGCAGCTTGACTAGCGGTCCCTACAATGAGCAGTTCTTC. Its protein product is CASSLTSGPYNEQFF.

The chain employs TRBV27 and TRBJ2-3; possible D gene TRBD1, 6 bases. The CDR3 totals 17 residues. V was shortened by 1 base and J by 4 bases, with 18 bases between the two germline ends. CDR1 is MNHEY, CDR2 SMNVEV, per germline (reference sequence). CDR3 region: CASSLYRVQPGADTQYF. In DNA, the CDR3 is TGTGCCAGCAGTTTATACAGGGTCCAACCCGGAGCAGATACGCAGTATTTT.

The chain couples TRBV13 to TRBJ1-2; unclear D gene. Trimming took 5 bases from V and 1 from J, leaving 14 bases between them. The CDR3 sequence is 15 residues long. Germline V gene data show CDR1 as PRHDT and CDR2 as FYEKMQ (reference sequence). The CDR3: CASSARAAHNYGYTF. In DNA, the CDR3 is TGTGCCAGCAGCGCCCGTGCTGCACATAACTATGGCTACACCTTC.